This T cell receptor beta chain was captured by sequencing in a study of blood T cell repertoires in COVID-19 (dated by TCRdb to about 2020). Study-wide context: Collaborator samples came from the United States, Italy and Spain and covered acute and convalescent phases of COVID-19. Where HLA class I and class II types were available, the types were taken from metadata supplied by the sample provider, not from assay-based typing. The repertoires were released in a freely available public database meant as a resource for research on the immune response to SARS-CoV-2. The dataset comprised deeply sampled blood TCRbeta repertoires from subjects exposed to, actively infected with, or recovered from COVID-19. Samples came from the ongoing ImmuneRACE study (first 160 participants) plus 1,254 subjects from 6 global collaborators. Sample metadata almost always included a de-identified subject ID, COVID-19 status, age in years and sex. The material from the prospective study consisted of cDNA or gDNA derived from T cells, B-cell-depleted T cells, or PBMCs.

The collaborating institutions used their own protocols to collect whole blood in K2EDTA tubes. Collaborator samples were shipped for TCRbeta analysis as frozen whole blood, isolated PBMCs, or DNA extracted from either sample type. Concerning this clone itself: Its antigen remains unidentified. Qualities for individual bases were not recorded, and no much larger clone is one base off.

General conclusions and limits of the study: How much clinical and demographic metadata was included differed by source and by participant, and the metadata was provided uncurated.

Germline trimming: 3 bases from V, 3 bases from J; junction bases outside gene matches: 6. CDR1 and CDR2 are read off the germline V gene as SGHTS and YDEGEE. Including cysteine and phenylalanine, the CDR3 has 16 amino acids. The only DNA kept is the CDR3, 48 bases in frame from the first base. TCRbeta CDR3 regions were amplified from genomic DNA using the immunoSEQ Assay, a bias-controlled multiplex PCR. As for how the authors treated the data: Within the assay, amplification of reference gene primers was used to estimate how many nucleated cells each sample contained. To quantify the absolute abundance of each unique TCRbeta CDR3 rearrangement, sequence reads were collapsed and filtered. For each sample, productive Simpson clonality was calculated as the square root of Simpson's diversity index across productive rearrangements. TCRdb stores this immuneACCESS table with in-frame sequences only. Part of the clones is absent; in the studies checked, under half of the shortfall reflects unresolved V genes, and no reason is known for the rest. D and trimming come from the DNA, and the V and J calls and clone size come from that table. The sample includes 120,000 or so clones, with approximately 90% observed a single time. The ten most abundant clones make up about 8% of the sample.

The receptor's source is a middle-aged man with acute or convalescent COVID-19. Material for sequencing was peripheral blood. The rearranged segments are TRBV5-8 and TRBJ1-1; 12 bases in the middle match TRBD1. The DNA is as follows: TGTGCCAGCAGCTCCGGGACAGGGGGCGCCTACACTGAAGCTTTCTTT. Protein translation: CASSSGTGGAYTEAFF.